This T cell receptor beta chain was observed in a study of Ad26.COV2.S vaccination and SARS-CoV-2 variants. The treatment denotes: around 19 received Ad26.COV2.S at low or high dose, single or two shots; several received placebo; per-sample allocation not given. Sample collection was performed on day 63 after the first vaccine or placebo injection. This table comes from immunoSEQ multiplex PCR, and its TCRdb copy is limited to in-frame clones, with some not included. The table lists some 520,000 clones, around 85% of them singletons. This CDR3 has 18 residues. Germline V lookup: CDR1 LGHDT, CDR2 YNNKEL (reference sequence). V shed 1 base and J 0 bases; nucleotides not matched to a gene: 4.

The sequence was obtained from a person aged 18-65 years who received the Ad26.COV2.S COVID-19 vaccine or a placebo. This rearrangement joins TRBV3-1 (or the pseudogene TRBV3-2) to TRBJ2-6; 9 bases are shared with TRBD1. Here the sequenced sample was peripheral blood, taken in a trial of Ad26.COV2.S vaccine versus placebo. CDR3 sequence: CASSQATGGISGANVLTF. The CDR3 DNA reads TGTGCCAGCAGCCAAGCGACAGGGGGGATCTCTGGGGCCAACGTCCTGACTTTC.